This TCR beta chain was captured in a study of metastatic and nonmetastatic thyroid tumors (dated by TCRdb to the early 2020s). A note on the overall study: For patients with malignant and with benign thyroid disease, the researchers compared repertoires between peripheral blood samples and tumor or nodule tissue samples.

What the study reported, not specific to this receptor: TCR beta diversity was reported as significantly higher in malignant tumors than in benign nodules, in both blood and tumor samples.

This clone came up many times. The antigen it recognizes is unknown. No quality values exist for individual bases; no much larger clone is one base distant. Before undergoing thyroid surgery, none of the patients had been given any kind of treatment. Using T-cell receptor beta sequencing, the study looked back at clinical samples from patients collected from 2012 to 2018. Libraries were prepared through PCR. These reads were obtained on an Illumina HiSeq 4000. High-throughput sequencing was used to profile the CDR3 region of the TCR beta-chain in every patient. Processing in the source paper ran as follows. A classifier to discriminate distant-metastatic papillary thyroid cancer patients was built from CDR3 differences across clinicopathological groups. Repertoire diversity was assessed with the Shannon index, and tumor-blood repertoire similarity with the Morisita-Horn index. TCRdb applied fastp at Q25 and MiXCR to the public reads, then kept only in-frame beta chains. The V and J calls follow TCRdb's processing rather than the paper's. Counted in this sample were about 9,500 clones; 30% to 40% of them appeared once. The ten largest account for 16% of the sample.

Taken from the germline V gene, the CDR1 and CDR2 loops are SNHLY and FYNNEI. There are 15 amino acids in the CDR3, from cysteine to phenylalanine inclusive. Here the CDR3 DNA is all that survives: 45 bases in frame from base 1. V and J are trimmed by 6 bases and 2 bases, and the gene matches miss 9 bases of the junction. The TCR was taken from a female donor with papillary thyroid cancer or a benign thyroid nodule (not recorded which). Some clones in this sample may be carry-over from other donors' samples. The rearrangement joined TRBV2 to TRBJ2-7; TRBD1 aligns with 8 central bases. Sequencing was performed on adjacent normal tissue. The CDR3 is CASRVDRENPYEQYF. The DNA sequence is TGTGCCAGCAGGGTGGACAGGGAAAACCCCTACGAGCAGTACTTC.